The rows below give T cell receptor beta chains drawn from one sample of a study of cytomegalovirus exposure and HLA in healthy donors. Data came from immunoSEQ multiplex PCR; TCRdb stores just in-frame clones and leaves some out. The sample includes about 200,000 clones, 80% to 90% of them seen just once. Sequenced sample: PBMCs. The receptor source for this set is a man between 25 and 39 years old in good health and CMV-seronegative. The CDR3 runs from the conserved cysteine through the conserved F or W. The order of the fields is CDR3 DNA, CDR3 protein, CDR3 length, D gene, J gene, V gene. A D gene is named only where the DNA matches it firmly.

DNA: TGTGCCAGCAGCCTTACGTTCCTTGTTATCGGGGATCCAAGGGGGACCTACAATGAGCAGTTCTTC
CDR3: CASSLTFLVIGDPRGTYNEQFF
length: 22
D: -
J: TRBJ2-1
V: TRBV9

DNA: TGTGCCAGCATAGAATTTGAGCGGAGACTCTACAATGAGCAGTTCTTC
CDR3: CASIEFERRLYNEQFF
length: 16
D: -
J: TRBJ2-1
V: TRBV2

DNA: TGTGCCAGCAGCTCAGTCTCGGGACTAGCGGGGGAAGGGCAGTACTTC
CDR3: CASSSVSGLAGEGQYF
length: 16
D: TRBD2
J: TRBJ2-7
V: TRBV11-2

DNA: TGTGCCAGCAGTGAATGGGGGCCCTACGAGCAGTACTTC
CDR3: CASSEWGPYEQYF
length: 13
D: -
J: TRBJ2-7
V: TRBV6-1

DNA: TGTGCCAGCTCAGCTGGAGCAGTGAGCTCCTACGAGCAGTACTTC
CDR3: CASSAGAVSSYEQYF
length: 15
D: -
J: TRBJ2-7
V: TRBV18

DNA: TGTGCCAGCAGTTCCCGGGACACGGGGGGCGAGACCCAGTACTTC
CDR3: CASSSRDTGGETQYF
length: 15
D: -
J: TRBJ2-5
V: TRBV28

DNA: TGTGCCAGTACTGACGCCGCGGGGGGACCGAACACCGGGGAGCTGTTTTTT
CDR3: CASTDAAGGPNTGELFF
length: 17
D: TRBD2
J: TRBJ2-2
V: TRBV19

DNA: TGTGCCAGCACTCAAATAGGCGGGGACCCTTTCTGTGAGCAGTACTTC
CDR3: CASTQIGGDPFCEQYF
length: 16
D: -
J: TRBJ2-7
V: TRBV28

DNA: TGTGCCAGCCCCTCCAATTTGGGAGTGAACACTGAAGCTTTCTTT
CDR3: CASPSNLGVNTEAFF
length: 15
D: -
J: TRBJ1-1
V: TRBV28

DNA: TGTGCCAGCAGTTCTGGAGAAGGGGGATATGAAAAACTGTTTTTT
CDR3: CASSSGEGGYEKLFF
length: 15
D: -
J: TRBJ1-4
V: TRBV6-5

DNA: TGTGCCAGCAGCTTAGCGACAGGGGTTTTTTACGAGCAGTACTTC
CDR3: CASSLATGVFYEQYF
length: 15
D: TRBD1
J: TRBJ2-7
V: TRBV2

DNA: TGCGCCAGCAGCCAAGGAGACGCGGCTGGTTACACAGATACGCAGTATTTT
CDR3: CASSQGDAAGYTDTQYF
length: 17
D: -
J: TRBJ2-3
V: TRBV4-3